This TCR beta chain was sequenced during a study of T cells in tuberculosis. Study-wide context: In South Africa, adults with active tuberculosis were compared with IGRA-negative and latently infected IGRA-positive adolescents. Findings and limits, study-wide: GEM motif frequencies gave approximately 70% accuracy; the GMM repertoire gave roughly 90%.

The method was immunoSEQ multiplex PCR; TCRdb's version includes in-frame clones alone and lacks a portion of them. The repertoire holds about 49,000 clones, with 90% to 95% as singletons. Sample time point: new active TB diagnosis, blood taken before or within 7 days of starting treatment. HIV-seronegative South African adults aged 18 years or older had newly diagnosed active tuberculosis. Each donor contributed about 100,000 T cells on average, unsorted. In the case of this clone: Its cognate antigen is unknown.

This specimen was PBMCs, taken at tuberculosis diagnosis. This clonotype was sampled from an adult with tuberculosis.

CDR3 in amino acids: CASGPGQVPYEQYF. The CDR3 DNA follows: TGCGCCAGCGGCCCCGGACAGGTACCCTACGAGCAGTACTTC. The rearrangement uses TRBV5-1 and TRBJ2-7, with 7 bases that match TRBD1. The J segment lost 2 bases and the V segment lost 7 bases, leaving 9 bases of the junction unmatched. The germline CDR1 and CDR2 sequences are SGHRS and YFSETQ. The CDR3 covers 14 residues.